This T cell receptor beta chain was captured in a study of T cell responses to AZD1222 COVID-19 vaccine. As for this clone: Its antigen remains unidentified.

Whole-study findings and limits: Regions left unmutated in variants are reportedly the target of nearly half of spike-specific TCRs.

Assay used: immunoSEQ multiplex PCR; TCRdb lists only in-frame clones, some missing. The sample includes 80,000 to 90,000 clones, over 75% of them seen just once. CDR1 is SGHTA and CDR2 is FQGNSA in the germline V gene. CDR3 length: 15 residues. V gave up 4 bases and J gave up 6 bases, with 15 bases separating them. This sequence was found in an adult who received the AZD1222 COVID-19 vaccine. This rearrangement joins TRBV7-2 to TRBJ1-4; D unresolved. The sample in question was peripheral blood, obtained 28 days after the second AZD1222 dose. CDR3 DNA: TGTGCCAGCAGCTCCGACCTGGTTACCTATGAAAAACTGTTTTTT. This translates into CASSSDLVTYEKLFF.